These 13 T cell receptor beta chains came from one sample sequenced in a study of T-cell memory formation after mild COVID-19. TCRdb redid the calling of the 5' RACE reads with MiXCR, one entry per CDR3 protein. The sample includes 450,000 to 650,000 distinct CDR3 sequences, 20% to 25% of them seen just once. The sample taken for sequencing was PBMCs or a T cell subset sorted from them (not recorded which). All receptors derive from an adult woman who had mild COVID-19 (a few samples of this study predate the infection). Cell type and time point are not known.

This clonotype was observed a handful of times. The chain carries TRBV12-3 or TRBV12-4 and TRBJ2-1; D is possibly TRBD2 (6 bases). The V end was cut by 0 bases, the J end by 3 bases, with 15 bases between. The CDR3 runs to 17 residues. CDR3 amino acids: CASSLAFQGDFYNEQFF. The CDR3 nucleotides read TGTGCCAGCAGTTTAGCGTTTCAAGGGGACTTCTACAATGAGCAGTTCTTC.

The sample holds a few counts of this clonotype. This sequence joins TRBV7-9 and TRBJ2-7; D perhaps matches TRBD1 (5 bases). The V end was cut by 5 bases, the J end by 3 bases, with 14 bases between. The CDR3 has 14 residues. CDR1 is SEHNR, CDR2 FQNEAQ, per germline (reference sequence). The CDR3 protein is CASSTRTRSYEQYF. CDR3 sequence (DNA): TGTGCCAGCAGCACTCGGACAAGAAGCTACGAGCAGTACTTC.

There are a few counts of this clonotype. The chain joins TRBV5-4 to TRBJ1-5, with 9 bases matching TRBD1. Germline CDR1 and CDR2: SGHNT and YYREEE (reference sequence). The CDR3 consists of 15 residues. With 0 bases clipped from V and 4 bases from J, the junction kept 2 bases outside the gene matches. The CDR3 loop reads CASSLGTGVNQPQHF. CDR3 nucleotides: TGTGCCAGCAGCTTGGGGACAGGGGTAAATCAGCCCCAGCATTTT.

The chain joins TRBV5-1 to TRBJ1-6; D uncertain. Germline values: CDR1 SGHRS, CDR2 YFSETQ. V shed 4 bases and J shed 8 bases, with 16 bases lying between them. CDR3 size: 15 residues. CDR3 in DNA: TGCGCCAGCAGCATAGCCCCCCTAAGGGATTCACCCCTCCACTTT. Protein: CASSIAPLRDSPLHF. Together with reference TRBV5-1 and TRBJ1-6, the CDR3 gives the full variable domain: KAGVTQTPRYLIKTRGQQVTLSCSPISGHRSVSWYQQTPGQGLQFLFEYFSETQRNKGNFPGRFSGRQFSNSRSEMNVSTLELGDSALYLCASSIAPLRDSPLHFGNGTRLTVT.

V is TRBV6-5 and J is TRBJ2-6; 9 positions agree with TRBD1. Trimming removed 2 bases from V and 0 bases from J; junction bases left unmatched: 2. The CDR3 runs 17 residues. Germline CDR1 and CDR2: MNHEY and SVGAGI. The CDR3 is CASSYGTGSSGANVLTF. The CDR3 nucleotides read TGTGCCAGCAGTTACGGGACAGGGAGCTCTGGGGCCAACGTCCTGACTTTC.

This clonotype was seen a handful of times. V usage is TRBV20-1 and J usage is TRBJ2-1, with unresolved D. CDR3 length equals 12 residues. Per the germline V gene, CDR1 is DFQATT and CDR2 is SNEGSKA (reference sequence). The germline V and J ends were trimmed by 7 bases and 7 bases, with 14 bases remaining between them. CDR3 protein: CSGQVLRNEQFF. The CDR3 region has the DNA TGCAGTGGTCAGGTGCTTCGAAATGAGCAGTTCTTC.

This chain links TRBV6-1 with TRBJ1-1, with D perhaps TRBD1 (5 bases). The V end was cut by 2 bases, the J end by 5 bases, with 15 bases between. Germline V gene data show CDR1 as MNHNS and CDR2 as SASEGT. The CDR3 runs 15 residues. As DNA, the CDR3 is TGTGCCAGCAGTGAACTGGGCAGGGATCGGACTGAAGCTTTCTTT. Protein: CASSELGRDRTEAFF.

This chain joins TRBV27 and TRBJ2-7; the match to TRBD1 covers 8 bases. The CDR3 has 14 amino acids. Germline values: CDR1 MNHEY, CDR2 SMNVEV (reference sequence). V gave up 5 bases and J gave up 3 bases; unmatched junction bases: 6. CDR3 loop: CASSLDRVDYEQYF. In DNA form, the CDR3 reads TGTGCCAGCAGTCTGGACAGGGTAGACTACGAGCAGTACTTC.

The rearrangement uses TRBV7-3 and TRBJ2-1, with 13 positions matching TRBD2. Germline loops: CDR1 SGHTA, CDR2 FQGTGA. With V trimmed by 4 bases and J by 6 bases, 9 bases remained unmatched. This CDR3 contains 17 residues. The CDR3 DNA reads TGTGCCAGCAGCTCCTCTGGACTAGCGGGAGCAGGCAATGAGCAGTTCTTC. Translation: CASSSSGLAGAGNEQFF.

This clonotype was found a few times. The chain joins TRBV7-9 to TRBJ2-2; D not resolved. Germline V CDR1 and CDR2: SEHNR, FQNEAQ (reference sequence). This CDR3 is 13 amino acids long. V lost 1 base, J lost 6 bases, and 6 bases lay in between. This CDR3 reads CASSLEDPGELFF. DNA for the CDR3: TGTGCCAGCAGCTTAGAGGATCCCGGGGAGCTGTTTTTT.

The sample holds a few counts of this clonotype. This chain connects TRBV23-1 to TRBJ2-6; TRBD1 aligns across 11 bases. TRBV23-1 is labeled an ORF, and its function is uncertain. The CDR3 runs 21 residues. After removal of 2 bases from V and 3 bases from J, the junction contained 15 bases not matched to a gene. For the CDR3, the DNA is TGCGCCAGCAGTCAAAATCAACCCGGGACAGGGGGTACCTGTGGGGCCAACGTCCTGACTTTC. Translation gives CASSQNQPGTGGTCGANVLTF.

The chain uses TRBV7-2 and TRBJ2-1, with 15 bases matching TRBD2. Unmatched junction bases numbered 8, after V lost 5 bases and J lost 9 bases. This CDR3 region has 16 residues. CDR1 is SGHTA and CDR2 is FQGNSA in the germline V gene. CDR3 coding DNA: TGTGCCAGCAGCGGGAATCCGGGACTAGCGGGGGGTGAGCAGTTCTTC. Amino acid sequence: CASSGNPGLAGGEQFF.

The sample holds many counts of this clonotype. This chain joins TRBV20-1 and TRBJ1-2, with D perhaps TRBD1 (6 bases). Trimming stripped 2 bases from V and 4 bases from J, with 11 bases between. The CDR3 contains 13 residues. Germline V gene lookup returns CDR1 DFQATT and CDR2 SNEGSKA (reference sequence). CDR3 in DNA: TGCAGTGCTAGACAGGGGAGCGGCTATGGCTACACCTTC. Translated: CSARQGSGYGYTF.